The 3 T cell receptor beta chains below come from one sample, sequenced in a study of T cell responses to AZD1222 COVID-19 vaccine (TCRdb year 2021). The method behind the library was the immunoSEQ multiplex PCR assay. Held by TCRdb, this immuneACCESS table contains in-frame sequences only and omits some clones. Under half of the omission traces to an unresolved V gene where checked; the cause of the rest is unknown. The sample yields around 50,000 clones; about 88% were counted once. The ten largest clonotypes hold roughly 10% of the sample. This specimen's time point label, interpreted: baseline before first vaccination. The starting material was peripheral blood, obtained on day 0 of AZD1222 vaccination. All receptors come from an adult in good health.

The chain is built from TRBV27 and TRBJ1-6; D remains unclear. V was pared by 6 bases and J by 5 bases, with 11 bases between. CDR3 size: 14 residues. Germline values: CDR1 MNHEY, CDR2 SMNVEV (reference sequence). CDR3 region: CASRGRPDNSPLHF. The DNA for the CDR3 is TGTGCCAGCAGGGGCCGGCCAGATAATTCACCCCTCCACTTT.

This clone came up a few times. The genes are TRBV20-1 and TRBJ1-1, with unresolved D. Deletions cut 3 bases from V and 1 base from J, with 3 bases between. This CDR3 region has 11 residues. Per the germline V gene, CDR1 is DFQATT and CDR2 is SNEGSKA (reference sequence). CDR3 sequence reads: CSARGNTEAFF. CDR3 bases: TGCAGTGCTAGGGGGAACACTGAAGCTTTCTTT.

This clone occurred once. The CDR3 region is CASSNLVNSGNTIYF. In DNA, the CDR3 is TGTGCCAGCAGCAACCTAGTGAACTCTGGAAACACCATATATTTT. V and J are TRBV7-2 and TRBJ1-3; D gene uncertain. This CDR3 contains 15 residues. CDR1 is SGHTA and CDR2 is FQGNSA in the germline V gene. The V end lost 5 bases, the J end lost 0 bases, and 11 bases lay between the germline ends.